The 5 T cell receptor beta chains reported below all come from one sample, sequenced in a study of CD8 T cells in Susac syndrome. Random hexamers were used to reverse transcribe about 0.45 to 1 ug of RNA. TCRdb reprocessed the immunoSEQ multiplex PCR reads via MiXCR and lists one record per CDR3 protein. The sample lists some 260,000 distinct CDR3 sequences; over 85% were seen once. Material: CD4+ T cells from PBMCs. The receptors shown here come from a human donor with multiple sclerosis.

The chain combines TRBV6-6 with TRBJ1-1; D perhaps matches TRBD1 (5 bases). With 0 bases removed from V and 4 bases from J, the gap between germline ends came to 9 bases. Germline CDR1 reads MNHNY; CDR2 reads SVGAGI (reference sequence). There are 14 residues in the CDR3. CDR3 sequence reads: CASSYSGGGTEAFF. In DNA, the CDR3 is TGTGCCAGCAGTTACTCGGGGGGAGGCACTGAAGCTTTCTTT.

The rearrangement links TRBV28 to TRBJ2-3; maybe TRBD1 (6 bases). Trimming took off 4 bases at V and 7 bases at J, with 12 bases between the two ends. The CDR3 covers 13 residues. Per germline, CDR1 MDHEN and CDR2 SYDVKM. Here the CDR3 reads CASSSGQSNTQYF. The CDR3 bases are TGTGCCAGCAGTTCCGGACAGAGCAATACGCAGTATTTT.

This clonotype was detected once. CDR3 sequence: CASSFTGASTEQYF. DNA of the CDR3: TGTGCCAGCAGTTTTACGGGGGCTTCTACCGAGCAGTACTTC. V and J are TRBV27 and TRBJ2-7; D is tentatively TRBD1 or TRBD2 (6 bases each). Per germline, CDR1 MNHEY and CDR2 SMNVEV (reference sequence). There are 14 residues in the CDR3. V shed 3 bases and J shed 6 bases, with 15 bases lying between them.

This clonotype was observed a few times. V gene TRBV7-6 combines with J gene TRBJ2-1; 15 positions match TRBD2. J gave up 7 bases and V 2 bases, and 6 bases lay outside the gene matches. CDR1 and CDR2 (germline): SGHVS, FNYEAQ. There are 17 residues in the CDR3. CDR3 protein: CASSLLEGLAGGNEQFF. The CDR3 DNA reads as TGTGCCAGCAGCTTACTAGAGGGACTAGCGGGGGGAAATGAGCAGTTCTTC.

The V gene is TRBV4-1, the J gene TRBJ1-4; D is ambiguous. Germline V CDR1 and CDR2: MGHRA, YSYEKL. V lost 0 bases and J lost 7, with 3 bases in between. CDR3 length: 12 residues. The CDR3 here is CASSQDVEKLFF. CDR3 sequence (DNA): TGCGCCAGCAGCCAAGATGTTGAAAAACTGTTTTTT.